This paragraph covers one T cell receptor (beta chain) sequence. The sample comes from a study of OX40 agonist ivuxolimab in advanced cancers. This CDR3 comprises 12 residues. The repertoire was sequenced with immunoSEQ multiplex PCR; TCRdb's copy has only in-frame clones and lacks some. The profile shows fewer than 14,000 clones, around 74% of them singletons. The TCR sequence derives from an adult with an advanced solid tumor such as melanoma, head and neck, liver or kidney cancer. The chain couples TRBV12-1 to TRBJ2-3; TRBD2 was called by the table and not checked on the DNA. TRBV12-1 is classified as a pseudogene. The specimen comprised CD4+ or CD8+ T cells sorted from blood, sampled in a trial of the OX40 agonist ivuxolimab. CDR3 loop: CASNPRADTQYF. In nucleotides, the CDR3 is TGTGCCAGCAACCCGCGGGCAGATACGCAGTATTTT.